This T cell receptor (beta chain) was captured in a study of cytomegalovirus exposure and HLA in healthy donors. The study, taken as a whole, reports: In vitro experiments confirmed that three CMV-associated chains were specific for CMV antigens. Several top significant clusters appeared, in a later analysis, to be linked to common viral pathogens. The presence/absence work took it that sequencing depth was about the same across donors. Earlier results showed most TCR beta V segments being productive about 87% or about 30% of the time.

CDR1 SEHNR and CDR2 FQNEAQ come from the germline V gene (reference sequence). The CDR3 is made up of 14 amino acids. V shed 1 base and J shed 0 bases, with 7 bases lying between them. The PCR employed 60 Vbeta primers together with 13 Jbeta primers. Method: immunoSEQ multiplex PCR; TCRdb's copy keeps in-frame clones and lacks some. In the table there are about 110,000 clones, roughly 70% of which are singletons. Points on this clone: As yet, its antigen is unknown.

The genes are TRBV7-9 and TRBJ2-7; D unclear. The sequence came from a male donor in good health and CMV-seropositive. Sequences were obtained from PBMCs. The CDR3: CASSLELSSYEQYF. DNA for the CDR3: TGTGCCAGCAGCTTAGAGCTGAGCTCCTACGAGCAGTACTTC.